Listed here are 9 T cell receptor beta chains from one sample, sequenced in a study of Ad26.COV2.S vaccination and SARS-CoV-2 variants (dated by TCRdb to the early 2020s). The meaning of the sample's time point label: individuals recovered from natural SARS-CoV-2 infection. Libraries came from the immunoSEQ multiplex PCR assay. Sourced from immuneACCESS, this table was stored by TCRdb with only in-frame sequences that have V and J called. A share of the clones is absent; for the studies checked, an unresolved V gene accounts for under half, and the remainder has no known explanation. The sample table records about 7,100 clones; around 84% of these occur just once. Of the sample, around 29% falls within the top ten clones. The sequenced sample was peripheral blood, obtained after recovery from COVID-19. The receptors derive from a human donor who had recovered from COVID-19.

CDR3 sequence: CASSPPLDTGELFF. DNA of the CDR3: TGTGCCAGCAGCCCTCCTCTAGACACCGGGGAGCTGTTTTTT. The chain has TRBV13 and TRBJ2-2, with D unresolved. The CDR3 sequence is 14 residues long. Germline V gene sequence: CDR1 PRHDT, CDR2 FYEKMQ (reference sequence). The V end was cut by 5 bases, the J end by 3 bases, with 10 bases between. Using reference TRBV13 and TRBJ2-2 for the parts outside the CDR3, the full variable domain is AAGVIQSPRHLIKEKRETATLKCYPIPRHDTVYWYQQGPGQDPQFLISFYEKMQSDKGSIPDRFSAQQFSDYHSELNMSSLELGDSALYFCASSPPLDTGELFFGEGSRLTVL.

This chain uses TRBV6-5 with TRBJ1-6, with unresolved D. V gave up 7 bases and J gave up 14 bases, with 12 bases separating them. This CDR3 is 11 amino acids long. The germline gives CDR1 MNHEY, CDR2 SVGAGI. CDR3 coding DNA: TGTGCCAGCATAATCGGCCAAGCCCTCCACTTT. Translated: CASIIGQALHF.

This clone was observed a few times. The chain employs TRBV19 and TRBJ1-1, with a possible D match to TRBD1 (6 bases). V lost 4 bases to trimming and J lost 1 base, with 13 bases between them. This CDR3 is 15 amino acids long. CDR1 and CDR2 from the germline V gene are LNHDA and SQIVND (reference sequence). The DNA for the CDR3 is TGTGCCAGTAGTAAACCAGGGGAGAGGAACACTGAAGCTTTCTTT. It encodes CASSKPGERNTEAFF.

This clone was detected a few times. The chain has TRBV4-1 and TRBJ2-3, with D possibly TRBD1 on 6 matching bases. This CDR3 comprises 18 residues. Germline CDR1 and CDR2: MGHRA and YSYEKL. The V end was cut by 0 bases, the J end by 2 bases, with 18 bases between. The CDR3 sequence: CASSQDAPRQANTDTQYF. The CDR3 coding sequence is TGCGCCAGCAGCCAAGATGCCCCGCGACAGGCGAACACAGATACGCAGTATTTT.

The V gene is TRBV7-6, the J gene TRBJ1-1; a possible D gene is TRBD1 (5 bases). V lost 5 bases to trimming and J lost 2 bases, with 18 bases between them. The CDR3 sequence is 16 residues long. CDR1 is SGHVS and CDR2 is FNYEAQ in the germline V gene. Here the CDR3 reads CASSNSIGGVNTEAFF. In DNA, the CDR3 is TGTGCCAGCAGCAATAGCATAGGAGGGGTCAACACTGAAGCTTTCTTT.

The J gene is TRBJ1-1, the V gene TRBV4-2, with 7 bases matching TRBD1. This CDR3 has 17 residues. V lost 2 bases to trimming and J lost 4 bases; unmatched junction nucleotides: 13. The V gene's germline CDR1 is LGHNA and CDR2 YNFKEQ. The chain's CDR3 is CASSQNWPTGRSTEAFF. DNA for the CDR3: TGTGCCAGCAGCCAAAACTGGCCGACAGGGAGGTCCACTGAAGCTTTCTTT.

V is TRBV12-3 or TRBV12-4 and J is TRBJ2-7, with 7 positions matching TRBD1. The V and J ends lost 8 bases and 6 bases, in that order; junction bases with no gene match: 10. CDR3 length: 13 residues. CDR3 residues: CASGKQTGAEQYF. The CDR3 DNA is TGTGCCAGCGGTAAGCAAACAGGGGCCGAGCAGTACTTC.

This rearrangement joins TRBV10-3 to TRBJ2-7, with a weak D call TRBD2 (6 bases). Germline CDR1 reads ENHRY; CDR2 reads SYGVKD. The ends were cut back, 0 bases at V and 3 bases at J, with 9 bases in the middle. CDR3 length equals 14 residues. The CDR3 reads CAISESTRGYEQYF. CDR3 sequence (DNA): TGTGCCATCAGTGAGTCGACTAGGGGCTACGAGCAGTACTTC.

V and J are TRBV7-9 and TRBJ2-2; D remains unclear. The CDR3 totals 12 residues. In germline, CDR1 is SEHNR, CDR2 FQNEAQ (reference sequence). The V end was cut by 3 bases, the J end by 6 bases, with 5 bases between. CDR3 loop: CASSFRSGELFF. CDR3 DNA sequence: TGTGCCAGCAGCTTCAGGTCCGGGGAGCTGTTTTTT.